Presented here are 11 T cell receptor beta chains from one specimen sequenced in a study of cytomegalovirus exposure and HLA in healthy donors. The primer mix had 60 Vbeta and 13 Jbeta primers. Sequenced by immunoSEQ multiplex PCR; TCRdb stores in-frame clones only, minus some. The sample lists around 170,000 clones, around four fifths seen once, with approximately 1.5% in the top ten. The sequencing sample was made of PBMCs. The source of these receptors is a man aged 18 to 29 in good health and CMV-seronegative.

This clone was seen only a few times. The chain uses TRBV5-1 and TRBJ2-5; D is ambiguous. Germline V gene data show CDR1 as SGHRS and CDR2 as YFSETQ. The V and J ends lost 2 bases and 1 base respectively, with 12 bases between them. This CDR3 is built from 15 residues. This chain's CDR3 is CASSFVRGTQETQYF. The DNA for the CDR3 is TGCGCCAGCAGCTTTGTCCGAGGCACCCAAGAGACCCAGTACTTC.

The table lists this clone with a few counts. This chain connects TRBV7-9 to TRBJ1-2; a possible D gene is TRBD1 (6 bases). Germline V gives CDR1 SEHNR, CDR2 FQNEAQ (reference sequence). CDR3 length: 13 amino acids. Deletions cut 5 bases from V and 3 bases from J, with 10 bases between. Here the CDR3 reads CASSPGQYYGYTF. In nucleotides, the CDR3 is TGTGCCAGCAGCCCCGGACAGTACTATGGCTACACCTTC.

This clone was seen a handful of times. This chain links TRBV4-3 with TRBJ1-2; D remains unclear. This CDR3 spans 15 amino acids. Trimming cost V 3 bases and J 0 bases, with 11 bases left between them. Germline CDR1 and CDR2: LGHNA and YSLEER. CDR3 sequence reads: CASSHRPGANYGYTF. CDR3 coding DNA: TGCGCCAGCAGCCACCGTCCGGGAGCTAACTATGGCTACACCTTC.

The chain recombines TRBV9 with TRBJ2-5, with TRBD2 matching 10 bases. The germline V gene has CDR1 SGDLS and CDR2 YYNGEE. Germline trimming cut 3 bases from V and 5 bases from J; bases unmatched to any gene: 10. The CDR3 extends over 16 amino acids. CDR3 amino acids: CASSAELAGLGETQYF. In DNA, the CDR3 is TGTGCCAGCAGCGCGGAACTAGCGGGGCTGGGGGAGACCCAGTACTTC.

The chain uses TRBV27 and TRBJ2-7; 10 nucleotides align to TRBD1. From germline, CDR1 is MNHEY and CDR2 SMNVEV (reference sequence). This CDR3 is built from 19 residues. Trimming took 4 bases from V and 3 from J; bases not matched to a gene: 18. The CDR3 sequence: CASSSPTPGTGVRLYEQYF. CDR3 bases: TGTGCCAGCAGTTCCCCGACACCGGGGACAGGGGTACGTCTCTACGAGCAGTACTTC.

The chain couples TRBV6-5 to TRBJ1-1; 11 bases map to TRBD1. Germline CDR1 reads MNHEY; CDR2 reads SVGAGI. The CDR3 spans 14 residues. V trimming: 0 bases; J trimming: 6 bases; junction bases outside the gene matches: 0. The CDR3 nucleotides read TGTGCCAGCAGTTACTCGGACAGGGGGCCTGAAGCTTTCTTT. It codes for CASSYSDRGPEAFF.

The count of this clone is one. The CDR3 protein is CASSSQPTGGGTGELFF. CDR3 sequence (DNA): TGTGCCAGCAGCTCCCAGCCAACAGGGGGCGGAACCGGGGAGCTGTTTTTT. This chain connects TRBV7-3 to TRBJ2-2, with TRBD1 identical over 9 bases. Germline V gives CDR1 SGHTA, CDR2 FQGTGA. Trimming cost V 4 bases and J 5 bases; bases outside gene matches: 11. The CDR3 spans 17 residues.

The chain combines TRBV6-6 with TRBJ2-5, with D perhaps TRBD2 (6 bases). Trimming cost V 6 bases and J 4 bases, with 12 bases left between them. CDR1 is MNHNY and CDR2 is SVGAGI in the germline V gene (reference sequence). The CDR3 runs to 13 residues. CDR3 amino acids: CASSSWGGETQYF. CDR3 nucleotide sequence: TGTGCCAGCAGCTCATGGGGAGGAGAGACCCAGTACTTC.

This clone was found a few times. In the same sample, other DNA sequences code for this CDR3. V gene TRBV5-1 combines with J gene TRBJ2-5; maybe TRBD1 (6 bases). Germline V lookup: CDR1 SGHRS, CDR2 YFSETQ. The CDR3 has 13 amino acids. Trimming shortened V by 3 bases and J by 5 bases, and 11 bases separated the two germline ends. The DNA of the CDR3 is TGCGCCAGCAGCTCGACAGGTTTGGAGACCCAGTACTTC. This encodes CASSSTGLETQYF.

The chain employs TRBV6-6 and TRBJ2-7, with D unresolved. V was shortened by 2 bases and J by 3 bases, with 8 bases between the two germline ends. The CDR3 loop spans 13 amino acids. The germline V gene encodes CDR1 MNHNY and CDR2 SVGAGI (reference sequence). CDR3 in DNA: TGTGCCAGCAGTTACGACAAATACTACGAGCAGTACTTC. Its protein product is CASSYDKYYEQYF.

The V and J genes are TRBV11-3 and TRBJ2-1, with a possible D match to TRBD2 (6 bases). Deletions cut 5 bases from V and 4 bases from J, with 24 bases between. This CDR3 contains 18 residues. From germline, CDR1 is SGHNT and CDR2 YENEEA. CDR3 amino acids: CASSPPQEVPGRYNEQFF. DNA of the CDR3: TGTGCCAGCAGCCCTCCCCAGGAGGTCCCGGGGAGGTACAATGAGCAGTTCTTC. Using reference TRBV11-3 and TRBJ2-1 for the parts outside the CDR3, the full variable domain is EAGVVQSPRYKIIEKKQPVAFWCNPISGHNTLYWYLQNLGQGPELLIRYENEEAVDDSQLPKDRFSAERLKGVDSTLKIQPAELGDSAVYLCASSPPQEVPGRYNEQFFGPGTRLTVL.